This T cell receptor (beta chain) came from a study of identical twins. This clonotype was recorded a few times. What it binds is unknown. Study-wide results and caveats: In zero-insertion analyses, partial confounding could arise from invariant MAIT and iNKT cells.

Germline V gene lookup returns CDR1 MNHEY and CDR2 SMNVEV (reference sequence). The CDR3 is 18 residues long. After removal of 0 bases from V and 11 bases from J, the junction contained 14 bases not matched to a gene. In TCRdb, the 5' RACE reads were re-called with MiXCR into one record per CDR3 protein. The table includes roughly 480,000 distinct CDR3 sequences, 20% to 25% detected once. The data were also submitted as part of a second study, on T cells expressing NK-cell markers. As that study records: Dominant NKG2C+ clonotypes in six donors made up about 1.0-7.0% of CD8+ T cells. These clonotypes additionally ranked first within the CD3+CD56-NKG2C+ fraction of several donors.

The origin of this receptor is a woman between 18 and 30 years old in good health. V and J are TRBV27 and TRBJ2-1; 12 bases agree with TRBD1. Specimen: CD4+ T cells sorted from blood. The CDR3 loop is CASSLSGTGGAGLAQQFF. CDR3 nucleotides: TGTGCCAGCAGTTTATCCGGGACAGGGGGCGCCGGACTAGCCCAGCAGTTCTTC.